This TCR beta chain was obtained from a study of Ad26.COV2.S vaccination and SARS-CoV-2 variants. General study findings and limits: Spike-specific TCR breadth in vaccine recipients exceeded that seen in placebo recipients.

This CDR3 comprises 13 residues. Germline V gene lookup returns CDR1 LNHDA and CDR2 SQIVND (reference sequence). Unmatched junction bases numbered 9, after V lost 8 bases and J lost 6 bases. On this clone: The antigen remains undetermined.

This table comes from immunoSEQ multiplex PCR, and its TCRdb copy is limited to in-frame clones, with some not included. The sample holds about 390,000 clones, approximately 90% seen once. Treatment in this sample: 15 to 20 received Ad26.COV2.S at low or high dose, single or two shots; five or six received placebo; per-sample allocation not given. Specimens were obtained on day 63 following the first vaccine or placebo injection. This specimen consisted of peripheral blood, obtained in a trial of Ad26.COV2.S vaccine versus placebo. The source is a person between 18 and 65 years old who received the Ad26.COV2.S COVID-19 vaccine or a placebo. The V gene is TRBV19, the J gene TRBJ1-2, with 7 nucleotides matching TRBD1. Here the CDR3 DNA reads TGTGCCAGTGGCACTCGACAGGGTAATGGCTACACCTTC. Protein sequence: CASGTRQGNGYTF.